This T cell receptor (beta chain) is from a study of shared clonotypes between healthy human individuals. Study-wide results and caveats: Clonotypes shared by all four donors outscored non-shared clonotypes in generation probability.

CDR1 and CDR2 (germline): SNHLY, FYNNEI. Losses at the gene ends were 5 bases for V and 4 bases for J; bases not matched to a gene: 7. The CDR3 has 15 amino acids. For this clone: As yet, its antigen is unknown.

The naive CD8 population came from CD45RO-negative cells selected for CCR7, without terminally differentiated effector memory CD45RA+ cells. Per the original methods: Filtering differed because ImmunoSEQ produced junction-only sequences that carried no quality scores. Using immunoSEQ multiplex PCR, the repertoire was profiled, and TCRdb retains in-frame clones only, with some absent. D and trimming come from the DNA, and the V and J calls and clone size come from that table. The sample comprises around 2.1 million clones, just over 90% of which are singletons, and 1.7% rests with the top ten. This chain links TRBV2 with TRBJ1-5, with TRBD1 matching 8 bases. The sequenced material came from naive CD8+ T cells from PBMCs. The clonotype originates from a man between 18 and 29 years old in good health. Some clones in this sample may be carry-over from other donors' samples. The CDR3: CASSPTGDGNQPQHF. The DNA of the CDR3 is TGTGCCAGCAGTCCGACAGGGGACGGGAATCAGCCCCAGCATTTT.